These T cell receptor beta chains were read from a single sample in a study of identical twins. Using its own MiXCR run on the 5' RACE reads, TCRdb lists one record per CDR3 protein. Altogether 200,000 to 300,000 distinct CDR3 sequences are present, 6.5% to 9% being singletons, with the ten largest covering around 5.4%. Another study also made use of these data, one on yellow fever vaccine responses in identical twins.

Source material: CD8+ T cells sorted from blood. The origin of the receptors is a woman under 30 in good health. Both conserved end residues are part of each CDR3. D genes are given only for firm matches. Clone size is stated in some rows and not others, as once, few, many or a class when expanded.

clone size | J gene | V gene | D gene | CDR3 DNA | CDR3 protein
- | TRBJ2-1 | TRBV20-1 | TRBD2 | TGCAGTGCTAGGGGACTAGATGGCAATGAGCAGTTCTTC | CSARGLDGNEQFF
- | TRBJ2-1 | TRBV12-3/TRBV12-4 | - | TGTGCCAGCTGTTCAGCCCAGGCTAAGGGTCCCTCCTACAATGAGCAGTTCTTC | CASCSAQAKGPSYNEQFF
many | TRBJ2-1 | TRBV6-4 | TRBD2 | TGTGCCAGCAGTGACTCTCCGGGGGGGCCAGGCAATGAGCAGTTCTTC | CASSDSPGGPGNEQFF
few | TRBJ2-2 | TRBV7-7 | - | TGTGCCAGCAGCTTTACAACCGGGGAGCTGTTTTTT | CASSFTTGELFF
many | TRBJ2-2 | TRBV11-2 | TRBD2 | TGTGCCAGCAGCCTCACCGGACTAGCGGGGGGGAACACCGGGGAGCTGTTTTTT | CASSLTGLAGGNTGELFF
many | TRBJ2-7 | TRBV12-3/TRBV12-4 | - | TGTGCCAGCAGCCCGCACCGGGAGCCGGAATTCTACGAGCAGTACTTC | CASSPHREPEFYEQYF
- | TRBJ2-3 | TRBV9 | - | TGTGCCAGCAGCGTGGGAACGAACATAAACACAGATACGCAGTATTTT | CASSVGTNINTDTQYF
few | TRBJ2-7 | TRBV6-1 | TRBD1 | TGTGCCAGCAGGGAGGACAGGGAACTATCCTACGAGCAGTACTTC | CASREDRELSYEQYF
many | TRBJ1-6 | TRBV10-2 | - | TGCGCCAGCAGTGGGGGTTCTAGCTCCTATAATTCACCCCTCCACTTT | CASSGGSSSYNSPLHF
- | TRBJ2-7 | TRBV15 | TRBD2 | TGTGCCACCAGCAGAGAGGGACTAGCGGGAGAGGGCTACGAGCAGTACTTC | CATSREGLAGEGYEQYF
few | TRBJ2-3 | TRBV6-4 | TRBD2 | TGTGCCAGCAGTGACTCGGCGCGGGGGGGCCCAGATACGCAGTATTTT | CASSDSARGGPDTQYF
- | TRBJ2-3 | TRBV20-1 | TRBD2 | TGCAGTGCCGGAAGCGGGGAGGGCACAGATACGCAGTATTTT | CSAGSGEGTDTQYF
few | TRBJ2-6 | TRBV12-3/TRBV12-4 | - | TGTGCCAGCAGTTTGGGGGGCCCTGGGGCCAACGTCCTGACTTTC | CASSLGGPGANVLTF
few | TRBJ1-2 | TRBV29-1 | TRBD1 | TGCAGCGTCCCCTTACAGGGGGTGGATGGCTACACCTTC | CSVPLQGVDGYTF
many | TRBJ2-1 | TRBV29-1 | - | TGCAGTGCCTCGGACCAAAACAATGAGCAGTTCTTC | CSASDQNNEQFF
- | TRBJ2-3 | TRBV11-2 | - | TGTGCCAGCAGCCTCCTGGTGGGGGCCCCTAGCACAGATACGCAGTATTTT | CASSLLVGAPSTDTQYF
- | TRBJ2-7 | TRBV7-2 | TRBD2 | TGTGCCAGCAGATTGGGCCCTTCTAAGCGGGAGGTTGGCGAGCAGTACTTC | CASRLGPSKREVGEQYF
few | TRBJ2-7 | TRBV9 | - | TGTGCCAGCAGCGTAAACGCAGCAAGCTCCTACGAGCAGTACTTC | CASSVNAASSYEQYF
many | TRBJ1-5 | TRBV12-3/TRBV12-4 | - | TGTGCCAGCAGTCCCGGGGACGAGAATAGCAATCAGCCCCAGCATTTT | CASSPGDENSNQPQHF
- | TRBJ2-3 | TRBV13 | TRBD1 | TGTGCCAGCAGCGAGCAGGGGGCTACAGATACGCAGTATTTT | CASSEQGATDTQYF
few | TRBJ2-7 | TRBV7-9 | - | TGTGCCAGCAGTGGGGTCGGGAATCGGGAGACGGCCTACGAGCAGTACTTC | CASSGVGNRETAYEQYF
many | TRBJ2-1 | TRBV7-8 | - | TGTGCCAGCAGCTTAAGACTTAACAGGGAGCAGTTCTTC | CASSLRLNREQFF
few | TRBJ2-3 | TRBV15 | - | TGTGCCACCAGCAGAGAACGAACAGACACAGATACGCAGTATTTT | CATSRERTDTDTQYF
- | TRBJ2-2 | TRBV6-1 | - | TGTGCCAGCAGCCACCCGAACACCGGGGAGCTGTTTTTT | CASSHPNTGELFF
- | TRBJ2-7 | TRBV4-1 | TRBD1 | TGCGCCAGCAGCCAGGTCACCGAGACAGGGTTCTACGAGCAGTACTTC | CASSQVTETGFYEQYF
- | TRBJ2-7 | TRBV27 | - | TGTGCCAGCACCCGGAGCTACGAGCAGTACTTC | CASTRSYEQYF
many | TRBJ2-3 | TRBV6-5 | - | TGTGCCAGCAGTTACTACCCCCTGGACACAGATACGCAGTATTTT | CASSYYPLDTDTQYF
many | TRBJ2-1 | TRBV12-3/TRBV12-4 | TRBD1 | TGTGCCAGCAGTTCCCCACGGGACAGGACAAACAATGAGCAGTTCTTC | CASSSPRDRTNNEQFF
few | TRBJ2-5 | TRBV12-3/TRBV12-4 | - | TGTGCCAGCAGTTTAAGGGGACCCAAGACTCAAGAGACCCAGTACTTC | CASSLRGPKTQETQYF
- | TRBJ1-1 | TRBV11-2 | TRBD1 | TGTGCCAGCAGCTTAGTTAAGGACAGGGGTACTGAAGCTTTCTTT | CASSLVKDRGTEAFF
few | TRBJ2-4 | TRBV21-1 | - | TGTGCCAGCAGCGCCAGCAGGCCGAAAAACATTCAGTACTTC | CASSASRPKNIQYF
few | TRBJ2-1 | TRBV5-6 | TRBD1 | TGTGCCAGCAGCTTCGGACAGGGAATGGCTGATGAGCAGTTCTTC | CASSFGQGMADEQFF
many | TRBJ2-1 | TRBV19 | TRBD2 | TGTGCCAGCAGTATTAGCGGGGGGGCCTACAATGAGCAGTTCTTC | CASSISGGAYNEQFF
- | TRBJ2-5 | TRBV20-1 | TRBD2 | TGCAGTGCTAGAGAGCTAGCGGGGGGGGCCATGGAGACCCAGTACTTC | CSARELAGGAMETQYF
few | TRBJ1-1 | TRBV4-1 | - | TGCGCCAGCAGCCCGTACCTCTTCTTGGACACTGAAGCTTTCTTT | CASSPYLFLDTEAFF
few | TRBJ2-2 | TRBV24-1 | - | TGTGCCACCAGTGATTCCACCGCTCTAGCGAGTCTCACCGGGGAGCTGTTTTTT | CATSDSTALASLTGELFF
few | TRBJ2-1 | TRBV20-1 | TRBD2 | TGCAGTGCTAGAGGTTTCGGGACTAGCGGGTACAATGAGCAGTTCTTC | CSARGFGTSGYNEQFF
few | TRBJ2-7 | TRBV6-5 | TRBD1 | TGTGCCAGCAGTTACTCTGCATCCGGGACAGAGTACGAGCAGTACTTC | CASSYSASGTEYEQYF
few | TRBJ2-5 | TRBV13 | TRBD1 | TGTGCCAGCAGCCCGAAGACAGGGCTAGAGACCCAGTACTTC | CASSPKTGLETQYF
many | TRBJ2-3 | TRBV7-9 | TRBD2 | TGTGCCAGCAGCTCTAATAGCGGGCACACAGATACGCAGTATTTT | CASSSNSGHTDTQYF